Listed below are T cell receptor beta chains from one sample, sequenced in a study of cytomegalovirus exposure and HLA in healthy donors. The repertoire was sequenced with immunoSEQ multiplex PCR; TCRdb's copy has only in-frame clones and lacks some. The sample includes roughly 120,000 clones, approximately 86% of them seen just once. The sample comprised PBMCs. Receptors were obtained from a man aged 18 to 29 in good health and CMV-seropositive. CDR3s include the opening cysteine and the closing phenylalanine or tryptophan. D genes are given only for firm matches. The size of a clone is reported for some rows only, either as once, few or many, or as a class for expanded clones.

J | D | V | size | CDR3 | DNA
TRBJ1-2 | TRBD1 | TRBV7-9 | NA | CASSLGGWDSTNYGYTF | TGTGCCAGCAGCTTAGGTGGGTGGGACAGCACCAACTATGGCTACACCTTC
TRBJ2-1 | TRBD1 | TRBV5-4 | NA | CASSSRDSDSSYNEQFF | TGTGCCAGCAGCTCCCGGGACAGTGATAGCTCCTACAATGAGCAGTTCTTC
TRBJ1-2 | NA | TRBV19 | once | CASSQEGSYGYTF | TGTGCCAGTAGTCAGGAGGGTAGCTATGGCTACACCTTC
TRBJ2-2 | TRBD1 | TRBV27 | once | CASSLGTGTGELFF | TGTGCCAGCAGCCTCGGGACAGGGACCGGGGAGCTGTTTTTT
TRBJ1-1 | NA | TRBV15 | NA | CATSRLSRLDRVEAFF | TGTGCCACCAGCAGGCTGAGCCGCCTTGACAGAGTTGAAGCTTTCTTT
TRBJ1-2 | TRBD1 | TRBV6-5 | once | CASRTGTVLGYTF | TGTGCCAGCAGGACAGGGACGGTACTTGGCTACACCTTC
TRBJ1-1 | NA | TRBV29-1 | NA | CSVTTHGTFMNTEAFF | TGCAGCGTTACCACCCACGGGACATTTATGAACACTGAAGCTTTCTTT
TRBJ2-7 | NA | TRBV7-2 | NA | CASSLRGNYYEQYF | TGTGCCAGCAGCTTAAGGGGGAACTACTACGAGCAGTACTTC
TRBJ2-1 | NA | TRBV6-6 | NA | CASSPTGGPVDEQFF | TGTGCCAGCAGTCCGACGGGGGGCCCGGTCGATGAGCAGTTCTTC
TRBJ2-1 | TRBD2 | TRBV15 | NA | CATSRDPLRGGRGEQFF | TGTGCCACCAGCAGAGATCCCCTGCGGGGGGGCCGAGGTGAGCAGTTCTTC
TRBJ2-1 | TRBD2 | TRBV7-9 | NA | CASSLFTSGGSSYNEQFF | TGTGCCAGCAGCTTATTTACTAGCGGGGGGAGCTCCTACAATGAGCAGTTCTTC
TRBJ2-5 | TRBD2 | TRBV2 | NA | CASSEARVAGGTQYF | TGTGCCAGCAGTGAAGCTAGAGTAGCGGGGGGGACCCAGTACTTC